Below, 19 T cell receptor beta chains from the same sample are listed, as sequenced in a study of T cell responses to AZD1222 COVID-19 vaccine. Some clones are missing from TCRdb's copy, which holds only in-frame ones; the method was immunoSEQ multiplex PCR. Of around 180,000 clones listed, just under 90% are singletons. The starting material was peripheral blood, obtained on day 0 of AZD1222 vaccination. The source is an adult in good health.

The rearrangement uses TRBV5-4 and TRBJ2-3, with 14 bases aligning to TRBD2. Germline CDR1 SGHNT, CDR2 YYREEE (reference sequence). The trim removed 4 bases at V and 0 bases at J, leaving 4 bases unmatched. This CDR3 is built from 17 residues. CDR3: CASSRRLAGGSTDTQYF. CDR3 bases: TGTGCCAGCAGCCGGAGACTAGCGGGAGGGAGCACAGATACGCAGTATTTT.

The rearrangement uses TRBV6-1 and TRBJ2-1, with TRBD2 matching 10 bases. Per germline, CDR1 MNHNS and CDR2 SASEGT. The length of the CDR3 is 15 residues. Unmatched junction bases numbered 6, after V lost 6 bases and J lost 4 bases. DNA for the CDR3: TGTGCCAGCAGCCGTACTAGCGGGACGTACAATGAGCAGTTCTTC. Protein product: CASSRTSGTYNEQFF.

The J gene is TRBJ1-2, the V gene TRBV5-1, with 9 bases that match TRBD1. With 5 bases clipped from V and 8 bases from J, the junction kept 13 bases outside the gene matches. This CDR3 contains 15 residues. CDR1 and CDR2 (germline): SGHRS, YFSETQ. In nucleotides, the CDR3 is TGCGCCAGCAGACCCACAGGGGGCGCTTTTAACGGCTACACCTTC. This sequence encodes CASRPTGGAFNGYTF.

J is TRBJ2-1 and V is TRBV5-1; 14 bases line up with TRBD2. Germline V gives CDR1 SGHRS, CDR2 YFSETQ. This CDR3 has 16 amino acids. V shed 1 base, J shed 8 bases, and the junction held 5 bases outside the gene matches. The CDR3 DNA is TGCGCCAGCAGCTTGTCGCGACTAGCGGGAGGGGATGAGCAGTTCTTC. It yields the protein CASSLSRLAGGDEQFF.

The V gene is TRBV18, the J gene TRBJ1-4; D is ambiguous. Germline lookup yields CDR1 KGHSH and CDR2 LQKENI. The CDR3 has 15 amino acids. Trimming shortened V by 3 bases and J by 7 bases, and 15 bases separated the two germline ends. CDR3 in DNA: TGTGCCAGCTCACCCATGACCCGCGCCGGTGAAAAACTGTTTTTT. Translation gives CASSPMTRAGEKLFF.

This chain connects TRBV7-3 to TRBJ1-1; 9 bases align to TRBD1. V gave up 1 base and J gave up 7 bases; unmatched junction bases: 7. The CDR3 length is 15 residues. Per the germline V gene, CDR1 is SGHTA and CDR2 is FQGTGA. The CDR3 sequence is CASSLNPQGANEAFF. CDR3 in DNA: TGTGCCAGCAGCTTAAACCCACAGGGGGCGAATGAAGCTTTCTTT.

The rearrangement uses TRBV3-1 (or the pseudogene TRBV3-2) and TRBJ1-6; D is uncertain. Deletions cut 0 bases from V and 13 bases from J, with 7 bases between. The CDR3 extends over 12 amino acids. The germline V gene has CDR1 LGHDT and CDR2 YNNKEL (reference sequence). This CDR3 reads CASSQELGPLHF. Here the CDR3 DNA reads TGTGCCAGCAGCCAAGAATTGGGTCCCCTCCACTTT.

V gene TRBV4-1 combines with J gene TRBJ1-3, with TRBD1 matching over 8 bases. CDR3 length: 17 residues. Unmatched junction bases numbered 6, after V lost 0 bases and J lost 2 bases. Germline CDR1 MGHRA, CDR2 YSYEKL. This CDR3 reads CASSQDPQGATGNTIYF. The CDR3 DNA is TGCGCCAGCAGCCAAGATCCGCAGGGGGCGACTGGAAACACCATATATTTT.

The V and J genes are TRBV7-6 and TRBJ2-1; D gene ambiguous. The CDR3 has 14 residues. Per the germline V gene, CDR1 is SGHVS and CDR2 is FNYEAQ. Trimming removed 3 bases at V and 1 base at J, with 7 bases between. The chain's CDR3 is CASSLRPSYNEQFF. As DNA, the CDR3 is TGTGCCAGCAGCTTGCGACCATCCTACAATGAGCAGTTCTTC.

V and J are TRBV6-4 and TRBJ2-3; TRBD2 agrees at 8 bases. The CDR3 totals 15 residues. Trimming at V came to 1 base and at J to 5 bases, leaving 5 bases not matched to a gene. CDR1 and CDR2 from the germline V gene are MRHNA and SNTAGT. Here the CDR3 reads CASSDFYGGGDTQYF. In nucleotides, the CDR3 is TGTGCCAGCAGTGACTTTTACGGGGGGGGAGATACGCAGTATTTT.

V is TRBV10-3 and J is TRBJ2-3; TRBD2 matches at 7 bases. Germline lookup yields CDR1 ENHRY and CDR2 SYGVKD. The CDR3 spans 14 residues. V lost 6 bases and J lost 2; bases outside the gene matches: 5. CDR3: CAISWGGDTDTQYF. For the CDR3, the DNA is TGTGCCATCAGCTGGGGAGGGGACACAGATACGCAGTATTTT.

The rearrangement links TRBV11-2 to TRBJ2-3; possibly TRBD2 for D (7 bases). The CDR3 covers 13 residues. Trimming pared 7 bases from V and 4 bases from J, leaving 12 bases between. Germline loops: CDR1 SGHAT, CDR2 FQNNGV. CDR3 nucleotides: TGTGCCAGCAAAATAGGGGGGGCAGATACGCAGTATTTT. Translated, it gives CASKIGGADTQYF.

V usage is TRBV6-5 and J usage is TRBJ1-2; D perhaps matches TRBD1 (6 bases). The germline V gene encodes CDR1 MNHEY and CDR2 SVGAGI. V gave up 8 bases and J gave up 5 bases, with 12 bases separating them. This CDR3 has 12 amino acids. As DNA, the CDR3 is TGTGCCAGCCAACAGGGAAATTATGGCTACACCTTC. It codes for CASQQGNYGYTF.

This chain joins TRBV7-2 and TRBJ2-5; the match to TRBD2 covers 8 bases. Germline loops: CDR1 SGHTA, CDR2 FQGNSA. After removal of 7 bases from V and 2 bases from J, the junction contained 15 bases not matched to a gene. The CDR3 loop spans 17 amino acids. The CDR3 region is CASTLSPDRGGQETQYF. In DNA, the CDR3 is TGTGCCAGCACCCTCTCCCCCGACCGGGGGGGTCAAGAGACCCAGTACTTC. The full variable domain, its missing parts supplied by reference TRBV7-2 and TRBJ2-5, is GAGVSQSPSNKVTEKGKDVELRCDPISGHTALYWYRQSLGQGLEFLIYFQGNSAPDKSGLPSDRFSAERTGGSVSTLTIQRTQQEDSAVYLCASTLSPDRGGQETQYFGPGTRLLVL.

The gene calls are TRBV6-5 and TRBJ2-1; TRBD2 matches 7 bases. Germline loops: CDR1 MNHEY, CDR2 SVGAGI. V shed 0 bases, J shed 9 bases, and the junction held 2 bases outside the gene matches. The CDR3 runs 13 residues. The CDR3 sequence is CASSYSGTIEQFF. The CDR3 nucleotides read TGTGCCAGCAGTTACTCTGGGACTATTGAGCAGTTCTTC.

The V and J genes are TRBV5-1 and TRBJ2-7, with 9 positions matching TRBD2. V shed 4 bases, J shed 1 base, and the junction held 6 bases outside the gene matches. The CDR3 extends over 15 amino acids. CDR1 SGHRS and CDR2 YFSETQ come from the germline V gene. The CDR3 spells CASSILAGASYEQYF. The DNA of the CDR3 is TGCGCCAGCAGCATATTAGCGGGAGCTTCCTACGAGCAGTACTTC.

In DNA form, the CDR3 reads TGTGCCAGTAGTATAGCGACATCTAATGAAAAACTGTTTTTT. Translation: CASSIATSNEKLFF. This chain joins TRBV19 and TRBJ1-4; D uncertain. CDR3 length: 14 amino acids. The V gene lost 1 base and the J gene lost 3 bases, with 6 bases spanning the gap. Germline assignment: CDR1 LNHDA and CDR2 SQIVND (reference sequence).

The chain combines TRBV2 with TRBJ1-5; unclear D gene. Germline values: CDR1 SNHLY, CDR2 FYNNEI. With 5 bases removed from V and 6 bases from J, the gap between germline ends came to 11 bases. The length of the CDR3 is 13 residues. Here the CDR3 reads CASSLPPGQPQHF. The DNA of the CDR3 is TGTGCCAGCAGTCTTCCTCCCGGTCAGCCCCAGCATTTT. The variable domain in full, with the rest retrieved from reference TRBV2 and TRBJ1-5, is EPEVTQTPSHQVTQMGQEVILRCVPISNHLYFYWYRQILGQKVEFLVSFYNNEISEKSEIFDDQFSVERPDGSNFTLKIRSTKLEDSAMYFCASSLPPGQPQHFGDGTRLSIL.

This chain connects TRBV1 to TRBJ1-5; TRBD1 is taken as the D call from the table, unchecked against the DNA. TRBV1 represents a pseudogene. CDR3 length: 17 residues. CDR3 DNA: TGCACCAGCAGCCAAGACTCCCAGGGAATCGGCAATCAGCCCCAGCATTTT. Residues: CTSSQDSQGIGNQPQHF.